This T cell receptor (beta chain) was recorded in a study of T cell changes during pregnancy in multiple sclerosis. Method: immunoSEQ multiplex PCR; TCRdb's copy keeps in-frame clones and lacks some. The sample consists of about 55,000 clones, around 89% of them appearing once. The receptor was derived from a female donor with multiple sclerosis, enrolled in a pregnancy study. Source: CD4+ T cells from peripheral blood mononuclear cells, taken in the first trimester of pregnancy.

The CDR3 DNA is TGTGCCTGGACAGGTTTAGAGACCCAGTACTTC. Translating it yields CAWTGLETQYF. The V and J genes are TRBV30 and TRBJ2-5; D gene ambiguous. The CDR3 loop spans 11 amino acids. The V gene lost 4 bases and the J gene lost 4 bases, with 7 bases spanning the gap. Germline V gene lookup returns CDR1 GTSNPN and CDR2 SVGIG (reference sequence).